This T cell receptor (beta chain) comes out of a study of CXCR3-negative and CXCR3-positive naive CD8 T cells. Germline V gene sequence: CDR1 SGHTA, CDR2 FQGTGA. The CDR3 runs 17 residues. TRB cDNA libraries were made by UMI-labeled 5' RACE. After re-calling the 5' RACE reads, TCRdb lists one entry per CDR3 protein, DNA absent. The table for this sample gives about 40,000 distinct CDR3 sequences. The genes are TRBV7-3 and TRBJ1-5; TCRdb returns TRBD1, unconfirmable since there is no DNA. Sequencing was performed on memory CD8+ T cells from blood. The origin of this receptor is a human donor in good health. Some clones in this sample may be carry-over from other donors' samples. The CDR3 spells CASSFLSGTGVNKPQHF.